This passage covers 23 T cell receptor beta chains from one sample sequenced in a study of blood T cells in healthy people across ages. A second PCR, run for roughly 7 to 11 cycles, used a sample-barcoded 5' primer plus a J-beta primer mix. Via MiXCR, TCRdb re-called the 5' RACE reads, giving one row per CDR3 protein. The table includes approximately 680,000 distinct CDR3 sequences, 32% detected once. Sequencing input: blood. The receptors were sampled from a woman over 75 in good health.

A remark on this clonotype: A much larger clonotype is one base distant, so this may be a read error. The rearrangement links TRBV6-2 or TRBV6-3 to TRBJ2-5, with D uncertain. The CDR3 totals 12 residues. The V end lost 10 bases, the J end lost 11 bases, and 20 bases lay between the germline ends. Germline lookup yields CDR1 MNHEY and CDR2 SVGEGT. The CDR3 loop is CATEAGSYEQYF. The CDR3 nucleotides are TGTGCCACCGAAGCCGGGTCGTATGAGCAGTACTTC.

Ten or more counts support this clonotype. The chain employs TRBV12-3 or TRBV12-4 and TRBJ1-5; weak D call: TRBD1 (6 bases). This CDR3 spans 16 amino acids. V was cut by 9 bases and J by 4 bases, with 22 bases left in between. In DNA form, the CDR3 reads TGTGCCAGTAAAGCTGACGGGGGCCAACCGAATCAGCCCCAGCATTTT. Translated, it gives CASKADGGQPNQPQHF.

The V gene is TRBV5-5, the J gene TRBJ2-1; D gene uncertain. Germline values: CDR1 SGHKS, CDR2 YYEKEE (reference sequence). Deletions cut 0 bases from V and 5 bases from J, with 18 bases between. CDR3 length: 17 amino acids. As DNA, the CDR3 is TGTGCCAGCAGCTTGGGGTGGGTGGCCGAGGCCCACAATGAGCAGTTCTTC. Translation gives CASSLGWVAEAHNEQFF.

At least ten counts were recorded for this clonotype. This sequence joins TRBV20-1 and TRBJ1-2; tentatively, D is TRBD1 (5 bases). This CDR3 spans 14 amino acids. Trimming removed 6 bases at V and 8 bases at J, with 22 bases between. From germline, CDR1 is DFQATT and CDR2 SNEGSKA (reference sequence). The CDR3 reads CSARSTRDERGYTF. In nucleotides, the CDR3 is TGCAGTGCCAGAAGTACCAGGGATGAAAGGGGCTACACCTTC.

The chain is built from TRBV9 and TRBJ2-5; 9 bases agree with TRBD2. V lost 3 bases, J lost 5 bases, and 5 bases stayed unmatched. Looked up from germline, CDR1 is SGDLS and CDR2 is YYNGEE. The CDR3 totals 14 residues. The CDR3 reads CASSGERGAETQYF. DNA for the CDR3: TGTGCCAGCAGCGGCGAGCGGGGGGCTGAGACCCAGTACTTC.

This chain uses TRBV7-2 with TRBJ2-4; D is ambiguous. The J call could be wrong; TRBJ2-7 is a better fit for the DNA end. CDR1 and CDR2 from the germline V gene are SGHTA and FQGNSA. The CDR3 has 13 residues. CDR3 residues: CASSAFPGYEQYF. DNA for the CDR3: TGTGCCAGCAGCGCATTCCCTGGCTACGAGCAGTACTTC.

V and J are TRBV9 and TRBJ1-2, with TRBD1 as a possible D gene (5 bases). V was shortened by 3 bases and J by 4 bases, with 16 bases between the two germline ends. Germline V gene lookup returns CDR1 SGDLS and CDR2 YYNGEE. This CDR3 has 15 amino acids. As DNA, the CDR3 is TGTGCCAGCAGCGACCAACCAGGGATCAGCTATGGCTACACCTTC. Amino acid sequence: CASSDQPGISYGYTF.

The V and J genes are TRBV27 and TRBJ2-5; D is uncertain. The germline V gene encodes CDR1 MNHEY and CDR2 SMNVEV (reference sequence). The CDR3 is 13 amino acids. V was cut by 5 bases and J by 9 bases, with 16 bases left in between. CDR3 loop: CASSALGRRPQYF. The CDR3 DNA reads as TGTGCCAGCAGTGCCCTCGGGCGAAGGCCCCAGTACTTC.

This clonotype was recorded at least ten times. The CDR3 DNA reads as TGCAGTGCTAGGACACAGGGGGCTGGGGCCAACGTCCTGACTTTC. It yields the protein CSARTQGAGANVLTF. The chain is built from TRBV20-1 and TRBJ2-6; 8 nucleotides match TRBD1. This CDR3 has 15 residues. CDR1 is DFQATT and CDR2 is SNEGSKA in the germline V gene (reference sequence). Germline trimming cut 3 bases from V and 2 bases from J; bases unmatched to any gene: 3.

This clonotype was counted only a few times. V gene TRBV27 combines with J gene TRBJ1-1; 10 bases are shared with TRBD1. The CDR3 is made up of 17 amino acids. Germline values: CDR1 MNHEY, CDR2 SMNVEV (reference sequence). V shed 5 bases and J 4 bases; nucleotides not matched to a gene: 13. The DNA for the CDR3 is TGTGCCAGCAGTCGGAAAGATTGGACAGGGGGACGCACTGAAGCTTTCTTT. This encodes CASSRKDWTGGRTEAFF.

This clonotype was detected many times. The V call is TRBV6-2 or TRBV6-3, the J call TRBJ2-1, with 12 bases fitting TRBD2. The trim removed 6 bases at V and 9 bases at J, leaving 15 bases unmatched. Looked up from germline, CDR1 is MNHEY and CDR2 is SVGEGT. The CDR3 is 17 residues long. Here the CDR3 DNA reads TGTGCCAGCAGCCGAATCCCCGGGACTAGCGGGTACGGTGAGCAGTTCTTC. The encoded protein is CASSRIPGTSGYGEQFF.

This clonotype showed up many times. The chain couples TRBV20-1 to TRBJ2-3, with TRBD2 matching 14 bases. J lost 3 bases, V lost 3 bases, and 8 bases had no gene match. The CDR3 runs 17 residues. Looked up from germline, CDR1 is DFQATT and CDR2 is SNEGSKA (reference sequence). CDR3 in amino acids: CSASYGLAGGGTDTQYF. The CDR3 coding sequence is TGCAGTGCTAGTTACGGACTAGCGGGGGGAGGGACAGATACGCAGTATTTT.

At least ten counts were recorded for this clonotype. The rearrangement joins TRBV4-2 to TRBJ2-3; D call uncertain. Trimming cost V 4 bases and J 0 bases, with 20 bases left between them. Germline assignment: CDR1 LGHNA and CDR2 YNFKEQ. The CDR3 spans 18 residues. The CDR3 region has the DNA TGTGCCAGCAGCCGGCGCCCAAGTGGCGCCCAAAGCACAGATACGCAGTATTTT. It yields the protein CASSRRPSGAQSTDTQYF.

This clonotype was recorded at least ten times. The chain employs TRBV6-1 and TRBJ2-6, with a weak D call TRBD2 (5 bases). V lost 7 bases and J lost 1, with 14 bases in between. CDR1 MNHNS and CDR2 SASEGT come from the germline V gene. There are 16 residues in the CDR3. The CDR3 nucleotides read TGTGCCAGCACTCGCCCCGGACTTTCTGGGGCCAACGTCCTGACTTTC. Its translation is CASTRPGLSGANVLTF.

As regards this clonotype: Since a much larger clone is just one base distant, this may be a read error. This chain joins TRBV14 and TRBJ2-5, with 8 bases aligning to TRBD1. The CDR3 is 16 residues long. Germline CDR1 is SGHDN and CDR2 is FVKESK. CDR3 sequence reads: CAGSQVGQGLIETQYF. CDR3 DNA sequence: TGTGCCGGCAGCCAAGTAGGACAGGGACTGATCGAGACCCAGTACTTC.

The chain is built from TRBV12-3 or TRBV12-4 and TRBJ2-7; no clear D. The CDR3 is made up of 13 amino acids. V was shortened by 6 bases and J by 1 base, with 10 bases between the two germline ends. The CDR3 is CASRSLGSYEQYF. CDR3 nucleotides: TGTGCCAGCAGGTCTTTGGGGTCCTACGAGCAGTACTTC.

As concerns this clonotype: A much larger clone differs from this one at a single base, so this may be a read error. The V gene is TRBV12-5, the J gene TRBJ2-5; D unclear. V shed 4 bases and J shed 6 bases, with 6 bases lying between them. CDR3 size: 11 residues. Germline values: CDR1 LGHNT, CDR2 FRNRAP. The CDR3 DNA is TGTGCTAGTGGTTCCCGGCAGACCCAGTACTTC. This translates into CASGSRQTQYF.

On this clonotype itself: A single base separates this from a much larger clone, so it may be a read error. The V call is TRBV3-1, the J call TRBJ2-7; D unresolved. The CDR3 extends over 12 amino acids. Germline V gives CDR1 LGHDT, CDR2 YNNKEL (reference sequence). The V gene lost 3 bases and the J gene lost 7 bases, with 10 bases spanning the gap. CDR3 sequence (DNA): TGTGCCAGCAGCCAGTTTTACAATGAGCAGTACTTC. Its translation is CASSQFYNEQYF.

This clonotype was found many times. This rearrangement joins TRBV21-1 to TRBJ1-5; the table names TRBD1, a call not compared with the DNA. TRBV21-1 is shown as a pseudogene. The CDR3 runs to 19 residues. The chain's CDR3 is CASSKEYIEGVYSNQPQHF. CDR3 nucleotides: TGTGCCAGCAGCAAAGAGTATATAGAGGGGGTGTATAGCAATCAGCCCCAGCATTTT.

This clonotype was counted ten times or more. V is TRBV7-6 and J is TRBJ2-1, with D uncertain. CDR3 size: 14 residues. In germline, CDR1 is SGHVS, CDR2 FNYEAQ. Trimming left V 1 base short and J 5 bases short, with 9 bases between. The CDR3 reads CASSLVGRNNEQFF. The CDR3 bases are TGTGCCAGCAGCTTAGTGGGAAGGAACAATGAGCAGTTCTTC.

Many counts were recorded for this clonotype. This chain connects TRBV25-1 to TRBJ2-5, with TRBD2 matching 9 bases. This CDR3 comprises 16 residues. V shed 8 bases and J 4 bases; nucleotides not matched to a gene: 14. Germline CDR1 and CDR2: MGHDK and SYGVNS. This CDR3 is CASYGRGLAGLETQYF. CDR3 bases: TGTGCCAGCTACGGCCGGGGGCTAGCGGGGCTAGAGACCCAGTACTTC.

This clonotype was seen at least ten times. CDR3 residues: CASSLGSRDTGEFF. CDR3 nucleotide sequence: TGTGCCAGCAGCCTGGGCAGCCGGGACACTGGAGAGTTCTTC. The genes are TRBV5-6 and TRBJ2-1, with D maybe TRBD1 (6 bases). The CDR3 consists of 14 residues. Trimming stripped 4 bases from V and 14 bases from J, with 22 bases between. CDR1 and CDR2 from the germline V gene are SGHDT and YYEEEE.

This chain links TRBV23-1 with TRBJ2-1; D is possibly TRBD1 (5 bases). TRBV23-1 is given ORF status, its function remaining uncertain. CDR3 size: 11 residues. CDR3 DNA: TGCGCTCATGGGGCCCACAATGAGCAGTTCTTC. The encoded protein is CAHGAHNEQFF.